This TCR beta chain was obtained from a study of shared clonotypes between healthy human individuals. General observations from the study: Naive CD4 clonotype sharing across a few donors was 5% to 6%.

Comment on this clone: Its antigen is still unknown. The identical CDR3 is also encoded by other nucleotide sequences in the sample.

Terminally differentiated effector memory CD45RA+ cells were left out of the naive CD8 fraction, which was CD45RO-negative and positively selected for CCR7. Each of the donors was a healthy adult who was HIV-negative and had not had a recent acute infection or vaccination. Trimming stripped 0 bases from V and 1 base from J, with 7 bases between. This CDR3 is 13 amino acids long. Germline CDR1 GTSNPN, CDR2 SVGIG (reference sequence). In replicate PCRs of sorted subsets, approximately 210 ng DNA, approximately 30,000 T cell genomes, was used. Data came from immunoSEQ multiplex PCR; TCRdb stores just in-frame clones and leaves some out. The sample holds some 2,000,000 clones; roughly 94% are singletons and the top ten take around 1.1%.

This sequence originates from a man younger than 30 in good health. The sequenced sample was naive CD8+ T cells sorted from blood. The chain recombines TRBV30 with TRBJ2-7; D is possibly TRBD1 (6 bases). The CDR3 nucleotides read TGTGCCTGGAGTGTACAGGGATCCTACGAGCAGTACTTC. This translates into CAWSVQGSYEQYF.